This TCR beta chain comes out of a study of cytomegalovirus exposure and HLA in healthy donors. Regarding the study as a whole: A classifier reportedly called cytomegalovirus status with high sensitivity and specificity. Subsequent analysis showed first-cohort TCR clusters tending to co-occur in some 120 validation repertoires.

The CDR3 length is 13 residues. The germline CDR1 and CDR2 sequences are KGHSH and LQKENI. With 3 bases removed from V and 8 bases from J, the gap between germline ends came to 11 bases. Regarding this clone: Its cognate antigen is unknown.

Generated by immunoSEQ multiplex PCR, the TCRdb table keeps only in-frame clones and is missing some. The repertoire holds about 120,000 clones, with 88% as singletons. The specimen was PBMCs. V gene TRBV18 combines with J gene TRBJ2-1; D call uncertain. The receptor comes from a man between 18 and 35 years old in good health and CMV-seronegative. The CDR3 region is CASSPTLGDEQFF. The CDR3 nucleotides read TGTGCCAGCTCACCTACCCTCGGAGATGAGCAGTTCTTC.